Each of the 18 T cell receptor beta chains below was sequenced from the same sample in a study of metastatic and nonmetastatic thyroid tumors. Until they underwent thyroid surgery, no patient had received any treatment. TCRdb re-clonotyped the PCR reads through MiXCR. The repertoire holds roughly 89,000 clones, with under 15% as singletons. Sequences were obtained from tumor tissue. These receptors were obtained from a female donor with papillary thyroid cancer or a benign thyroid nodule (not recorded which). Some clones in this sample may be carry-over from other donors' samples.

This clone was counted many times. The CDR3 reads CASREFAGGSDEQFF. In DNA form, the CDR3 reads TGTGCCAGCAGGGAGTTTGCGGGAGGGAGCGATGAGCAGTTCTTC. The J gene is TRBJ2-1, the V gene TRBV2, with TRBD2 matching 9 bases. The CDR3 is 15 amino acids. Germline V lookup: CDR1 SNHLY, CDR2 FYNNEI. The V gene end was trimmed by 6 bases and the J gene end by 8 bases; junction bases not matched to a gene: 11.

Concerning this clone: A much larger clone sits a single nucleotide away, making a read error possible. Other DNA sequences of this sample code for an identical CDR3. The V gene is TRBV28, the J gene TRBJ2-5, with D perhaps assigned TRBD1 or TRBD2 (5 bases each). The V and J ends lost 2 bases and 9 bases respectively, with 19 bases between them. This CDR3 comprises 15 residues. Germline V gene sequence: CDR1 MDHEN, CDR2 SYDVKM. CDR3 DNA: TGTGCCAGCAGTTTAATAGCGACCAGGGTTTCTTCCCAGTACTTC. Translating it yields CASSLIATRVSSQYF.

This clone was seen only a few times. The chain joins TRBV29-1 to TRBJ2-7; D gene uncertain. The germline gives CDR1 SQVTM, CDR2 ANQGSEA. The ends were cut back, 6 bases at V and 2 bases at J, with 11 bases in the middle. This CDR3 is built from 12 residues. The CDR3 spells CSVLWSAYEQYF. The CDR3 region has the DNA TGCAGCGTCCTGTGGAGCGCCTACGAGCAGTACTTC.

Many counts were recorded for this clone. In DNA, the CDR3 is TGTGCCAGCAGCTCGGGACTAGCGGGGGCCAATGAGCAGTTCTTC. It yields the protein CASSSGLAGANEQFF. This rearrangement joins TRBV7-2 to TRBJ2-1, with 14 bases matching TRBD2. CDR1 and CDR2 from the germline V gene are SGHTA and FQGNSA. After removal of 4 bases from V and 6 bases from J, the junction contained 2 bases not matched to a gene. This CDR3 has 15 residues.

This clone was recorded at least ten times. This chain links TRBV6-6 with TRBJ2-3; 12 nucleotides line up with TRBD2. CDR1 and CDR2 (germline): MNHNY, SVGAGI (reference sequence). With V trimmed by 0 bases and J by 6 bases, 4 bases remained unmatched. CDR3 size: 16 residues. As DNA, the CDR3 is TGTGCCAGCAGTTACTCGACTAGCGGGAGACGGGATACGCAGTATTTT. It specifies CASSYSTSGRRDTQYF.

This clone appeared many times. The rearrangement joins TRBV6-1 to TRBJ1-2, with 10 bases that match TRBD1. The CDR3 is 16 residues long. With 5 bases clipped from V and 8 bases from J, the junction kept 14 bases outside the gene matches. In germline, CDR1 is MNHNS, CDR2 SASEGT. CDR3 nucleotide sequence: TGTGCCAGCAGTAATATGGGACAGGGGCGCCGTGGGGGCTACACCTTC. The encoded protein is CASSNMGQGRRGGYTF.

This clone was counted only a few times. A read error is possible here, since a much larger clone lies one base away. The gene calls are TRBV12-3 or TRBV12-4 and TRBJ2-5; D not certain. This CDR3 comprises 14 residues. DNA of the CDR3: TGTGCCAGCAGTTCCACGACTCGTCAAGAGACCCGGTACTTC. Translating gives CASSSTTRQETRYF.

This clone occurred many times. The chain couples TRBV20-1 to TRBJ2-1; 9 bases are shared with TRBD1. Germline lookup yields CDR1 DFQATT and CDR2 SNEGSKA (reference sequence). The CDR3 contains 16 residues. Losses at the gene ends were 3 bases for V and 7 bases for J; bases not matched to a gene: 13. CDR3 in amino acids: CSASGLGQGLKNEQFF. In DNA form, the CDR3 reads TGCAGTGCTAGCGGATTGGGACAGGGTTTAAAGAATGAGCAGTTCTTC.

This clone was found many times. The chain recombines TRBV9 with TRBJ2-1; 11 nucleotides line up with TRBD2. Trimming cost V 5 bases and J 8 bases; bases outside gene matches: 6. Germline V gives CDR1 SGDLS, CDR2 YYNGEE. The CDR3 contains 14 residues. The CDR3 nucleotides are TGTGCCAGCAGGGGACTAGCGGCAGGCGATGAGCAGTTCTTC. Translated, it gives CASRGLAAGDEQFF.

This clone was counted ten times or more. The J gene is TRBJ2-7, the V gene TRBV19; D might be TRBD2 (6 bases). Germline-derived CDR1 and CDR2 are LNHDA and SQIVND (reference sequence). The CDR3 runs to 13 residues. V lost 6 bases to trimming and J lost 3 bases, with 12 bases between them. The CDR3 loop is CASSRRDDYEQYF. The CDR3 DNA reads TGTGCCAGTAGCCGGCGGGACGACTACGAGCAGTACTTC. The full variable domain, completed using reference TRBV19 and TRBJ2-7, is DGGITQSPKYLFRKEGQNVTLSCEQNLNHDAMYWYRQDPGQGLRLIYYSQIVNDFQKGDIAEGYSVSREKKESFPLTVTSAQKNPTAFYLCASSRRDDYEQYFGPGTRLTVT.

In its sample, this clone was seen many times. The chain combines TRBV6-1 with TRBJ2-7, with 12 nucleotides matching TRBD1. Germline CDR1 MNHNS, CDR2 SASEGT. This CDR3 spans 16 amino acids. Trimming removed 6 bases from V and 6 bases from J; junction bases left unmatched: 12. The CDR3 nucleotides are TGTGCCAGCAGACAGGGACAGGGGGCGCGGAGGGGCGAGCAGTACTTC. As protein: CASRQGQGARRGEQYF.

The table lists this clone with many counts. V is TRBV3-1 and J is TRBJ2-2, with D unresolved. The CDR3 has 13 amino acids. Germline-derived CDR1 and CDR2 are LGHDT and YNNKEL (reference sequence). Trimming shortened V by 8 bases and J by 3 bases, and 10 bases separated the two germline ends. For the CDR3, the DNA is TGTGCCAGCTATGGGGATTACACCGGGGAGCTGTTTTTT. It is translated as CASYGDYTGELFF.

About this clone: Germline and junction disagree at one end, which may indicate a read error. This chain connects TRBV19 to TRBJ2-5, with a weak D call TRBD2 (6 bases). Germline loops: CDR1 LNHDA, CDR2 SQIVND (reference sequence). This CDR3 is built from 15 residues. The CDR3 DNA is TGTGCCAGTAGTAGAGGGTGGGGGACGGGAGAGACCAAGTACTTC. Its translation is CASSRGWGTGETKYF.

This clone occurred many times. This may arise from a read error, as a much more abundant clone is one base away. Other DNA sequences in this sample translate to the same CDR3. V is TRBV2 and J is TRBJ1-1; D possibly corresponds to TRBD1 (6 bases). The CDR3 length is 14 residues. The germline V gene has CDR1 SNHLY and CDR2 FYNNEI. The CDR3 nucleotides are TGTGCCAGCAGAAAGGACAGTGTGAACACTGAAGCTTTTTTT. Protein product: CASRKDSVNTEAFF.

This clone was counted ten times or more. CDR3 amino acids: CATSDLPGLAGADNEQFF. The CDR3 coding sequence is TGTGCCACCAGTGATTTACCGGGACTAGCGGGAGCTGACAATGAGCAGTTCTTC. This chain links TRBV24-1 with TRBJ2-1; 14 nucleotides align to TRBD2. Germline V gene sequence: CDR1 KGHDR, CDR2 SFDVKD. The V gene end was trimmed by 1 base and the J gene end by 5 bases; junction bases not matched to a gene: 6. The CDR3 is made up of 18 amino acids.

The chain joins TRBV15 to TRBJ2-3, with a possible D match to TRBD1 (5 bases). Germline values: CDR1 LNHNV, CDR2 YYDKDF (reference sequence). V was cut by 1 base and J by 4 bases, with 6 bases left in between. The CDR3 totals 13 residues. CDR3 loop: CATSRGGPDTQYF. CDR3 bases: TGTGCCACCAGCAGAGGGGGCCCAGATACGCAGTATTTT.

This clone has at least ten counts. This chain joins TRBV30 and TRBJ1-2; D may be TRBD1 (5 bases). The CDR3 is 13 amino acids. The V end was cut by 3 bases, the J end by 4 bases, with 12 bases between. The germline CDR1 and CDR2 sequences are GTSNPN and SVGIG (reference sequence). The CDR3 is CAWSLVGGYGYTF. In nucleotides, the CDR3 is TGTGCCTGGAGCCTCGTGGGGGGCTATGGCTACACCTTC.

This clone was detected ten times or more. Other DNA sequences within the sample encode an identical CDR3. In nucleotides, the CDR3 is TGCAGTGCTAGAGCATTAGGGACTCATTACGAGCAGTACTTC. Encoded protein: CSARALGTHYEQYF. V and J are TRBV20-1 and TRBJ2-7; D is possibly TRBD2 (6 bases). Germline assignment: CDR1 DFQATT and CDR2 SNEGSKA (reference sequence). CDR3 length: 14 amino acids. The V end was cut by 1 base, the J end by 4 bases, with 14 bases between.